The 32 T cell receptor beta chains given below trace back to one sample, sequenced in a study of blood T cell repertoires in COVID-19. Profiled with immunoSEQ multiplex PCR; TCRdb holds only in-frame clones, not every one. There are 95,000 to 150,000 clones in the sample; 82% occur only once, and around 4.5% lies in the top ten. Sequences were obtained from peripheral blood. The source of these receptors is a woman aged 70 to 79 with acute or convalescent COVID-19.

The CDR3 protein is CASSLVSGRSYGYTF. In nucleotides, the CDR3 is TGTGCCAGCAGCTTGGTTTCAGGGAGGTCATATGGCTACACCTTC. The rearrangement joins TRBV5-4 to TRBJ1-2; D is perhaps TRBD1 (5 bases). CDR3 length equals 15 residues. V dropped 0 bases and J dropped 5 bases, with 14 bases sitting between them. CDR1 is SGHNT, CDR2 YYREEE, per germline (reference sequence).

CDR3 sequence (DNA): TGCAGCTCCTCTCCCTCTCCCTCAGACTATGGCTACACCTTC. Protein sequence: CSSSPSPSDYGYTF. The V call is TRBV29-1, the J call TRBJ1-2, with unresolved D. Trimming pared 8 bases from V and 3 bases from J, leaving 19 bases between. The CDR3 extends over 14 amino acids. CDR1 and CDR2 from the germline V gene are SQVTM and ANQGSEA.

This chain connects TRBV11-3 to TRBJ2-1; 13 positions agree with TRBD2. Germline V gene sequence: CDR1 SGHNT, CDR2 YENEEA. CDR3 length: 15 residues. J lost 7 bases, V lost 6 bases, and 6 bases had no gene match. DNA for the CDR3: TGTGCCAGCAGTCGCACTAGCGGGGGGGCGAATGAGCAGTTCTTC. Protein product: CASSRTSGGANEQFF.

This sequence joins TRBV21-1 and TRBJ1-2; no DNA check was done on the table's D call, TRBD1. TRBV21-1 is annotated as a pseudogene. The CDR3 is made up of 15 amino acids. This chain's CDR3 is CASSANRGRAYGYTF. The CDR3 DNA reads TGTGCCAGCAGCGCAAACAGGGGTAGGGCCTATGGCTACACCTTC.

V usage is TRBV6-4 and J usage is TRBJ2-1, with 8 bases identical to TRBD1. Germline assignment: CDR1 MRHNA and CDR2 SNTAGT. Unmatched junction bases numbered 7, after V lost 4 bases and J lost 8 bases. The CDR3 sequence is 14 residues long. This chain's CDR3 is CASSVTGEVHEQFF. CDR3 DNA sequence: TGTGCCAGCAGTGTGACAGGGGAGGTCCATGAGCAGTTCTTC.

This rearrangement joins TRBV5-1 to TRBJ1-1, with TRBD1 matching 8 bases. Germline CDR1 is SGHRS and CDR2 is YFSETQ. The junction had 3 bases not matched to a gene; V was cut back by 1 base and J by 4 bases. The CDR3 is made up of 14 amino acids. The CDR3 nucleotides are TGCGCCAGCAGCTTGAACCAGGGGGCCACTGAAGCTTTCTTT. Encoded protein: CASSLNQGATEAFF. Based on the CDR3 plus reference TRBV5-1 and TRBJ1-1, the full variable domain is KAGVTQTPRYLIKTRGQQVTLSCSPISGHRSVSWYQQTPGQGLQFLFEYFSETQRNKGNFPGRFSGRQFSNSRSEMNVSTLELGDSALYLCASSLNQGATEAFFGQGTRLTVV.

The chain uses TRBV5-4 and TRBJ2-1; the match to TRBD2 covers 11 bases. The CDR3 length is 16 residues. J gave up 7 bases and V 3 bases, and 9 bases lay outside the gene matches. In germline, CDR1 is SGHNT, CDR2 YYREEE (reference sequence). The CDR3 bases are TGTGCCAGCAGCTCCCTCCTAGCGGGGGGTAGGAATGAGCAGTTCTTC. Translated, it gives CASSSLLAGGRNEQFF.

The chain employs TRBV19 and TRBJ1-2; TRBD1 might be the D (5 bases). V gave up 7 bases and J gave up 4 bases, with 16 bases separating them. This CDR3 has 14 residues. Germline CDR1 reads LNHDA; CDR2 reads SQIVND (reference sequence). The CDR3 DNA sequence: TGTGCCAGTACCTCGACGGACAAACCCTATGGCTACACCTTC. Protein: CASTSTDKPYGYTF.

The V gene is TRBV5-3, the J gene TRBJ2-7, with D unclear. TRBV5-3 is assigned to the ORF class and has an uncertain function. Trimming removed 2 bases at V and 7 bases at J, with 19 bases between. This CDR3 is 15 amino acids long. The CDR3 is CARSLFSKVYGEQYF. In DNA form, the CDR3 reads TGTGCCAGAAGCTTATTTTCCAAGGTCTACGGGGAGCAGTACTTC.

The sample holds a few counts of this clone. The genes are TRBV5-1 and TRBJ1-4; D is uncertain. The CDR3 loop spans 13 amino acids. Trimming stripped 0 bases from V and 6 bases from J, with 6 bases between. Germline V gene sequence: CDR1 SGHRS, CDR2 YFSETQ. The CDR3 loop reads CASSLGADEKLFF. CDR3 DNA sequence: TGCGCCAGCAGCTTGGGGGCAGATGAAAAACTGTTTTTT.

The chain combines TRBV19 with TRBJ2-6; the D is unclear. Looked up from germline, CDR1 is LNHDA and CDR2 is SQIVND (reference sequence). Trimming cost V 3 bases and J 0 bases, with 9 bases left between them. CDR3 length equals 16 residues. In DNA, the CDR3 is TGTGCCAGTAGTATGAGTTCTGGCTCTGGGGCCAACGTCCTGACTTTC. This encodes CASSMSSGSGANVLTF.

The J gene is TRBJ1-4, the V gene TRBV21-1; TRBD1, the table's D call, was not compared with the DNA. TRBV21-1 is an annotated pseudogene. The CDR3 has 21 residues. CDR3 region: CASSKVTKRQGDGGPNEKLFF. The CDR3 DNA is TGTGCCAGCAGCAAAGTGACGAAAAGGCAGGGGGATGGGGGGCCTAATGAAAAACTGTTTTTT.

There are a few counts of this clone. The V call is TRBV27, the J call TRBJ1-2, with TRBD1 identical over 8 bases. Per the germline V gene, CDR1 is MNHEY and CDR2 is SMNVEV (reference sequence). The CDR3 contains 13 residues. Unmatched junction bases numbered 4, after V lost 6 bases and J lost 4 bases. The CDR3 sequence: CASSPGTGYGYTF. The DNA of the CDR3 is TGTGCCAGCAGCCCTGGGACAGGCTATGGCTACACCTTC.

The gene calls are TRBV27 and TRBJ2-5, with a possible D match to TRBD2 (7 bases). The CDR3 runs to 15 residues. Looked up from germline, CDR1 is MNHEY and CDR2 is SMNVEV (reference sequence). The V and J ends lost 6 bases and 5 bases respectively, with 19 bases between them. The CDR3 DNA is TGTGCCAGCAGCCCAGATGGGAGGGGGAGGGAGACCCAGTACTTC. Amino acids: CASSPDGRGRETQYF.

The V gene is TRBV4-3, the J gene TRBJ2-1, with 8 bases fitting TRBD2. V shed 0 bases and J 6 bases; nucleotides not matched to a gene: 7. Germline assignment: CDR1 LGHNA and CDR2 YSLEER. This CDR3 spans 16 amino acids. CDR3: CASSQESGAGGNEQFF. The CDR3 nucleotides are TGCGCCAGCAGCCAAGAATCAGGGGCGGGGGGCAATGAGCAGTTCTTC.

The chain employs TRBV6-5 and TRBJ1-3; D might be TRBD1 (5 bases). Germline assignment: CDR1 MNHEY and CDR2 SVGAGI. This CDR3 comprises 14 residues. The V and J ends lost 6 bases and 4 bases respectively, with 13 bases between them. CDR3 nucleotide sequence: TGTGCCAGCAGGGGGGGTTTCACGGGAAACACCATATATTTT. This codes for CASRGGFTGNTIYF.

This clone was seen only once. The chain joins TRBV12-3 or TRBV12-4 to TRBJ1-1, with D uncertain. V lost 5 bases, J lost 7 bases, and 8 bases lay in between. This CDR3 has 11 residues. The CDR3 region has the DNA TGTGCCAGCAGTAGTCAGTTTGAAGCTTTCTTT. Encoded protein: CASSSQFEAFF.

The chain links TRBV19 to TRBJ1-5, with 8 bases lining up with TRBD1. The germline gives CDR1 LNHDA, CDR2 SQIVND (reference sequence). The CDR3 runs to 14 residues. J gave up 11 bases and V 5 bases, and 11 bases lay outside the gene matches. The CDR3 DNA follows: TGTGCCAGTAGTCCCCGGGACAGGCTTTTGGCCCAGCATTTT. Protein product: CASSPRDRLLAQHF.

The chain combines TRBV7-9 with TRBJ1-5, with D maybe TRBD1 (6 bases). Germline values: CDR1 SEHNR, CDR2 FQNEAQ (reference sequence). With 2 bases removed from V and 4 bases from J, the gap between germline ends came to 12 bases. The length of the CDR3 is 15 residues. CDR3 in amino acids: CASSLNRAGNQPQHF. Written as DNA, the CDR3 is TGTGCCAGCAGCTTAAACAGGGCTGGTAATCAGCCCCAGCATTTT.

Only one count was recorded for this clone. The chain uses TRBV12-3 or TRBV12-4 and TRBJ2-5; D is possibly TRBD1 (5 bases). The V and J ends lost 9 bases and 5 bases respectively, with 16 bases between them. The CDR3 has 13 residues. The CDR3 loop is CASAPPGRETQYF. CDR3 bases: TGTGCCAGTGCCCCTCCAGGGCGGGAGACCCAGTACTTC.

J is TRBJ2-5 and V is TRBV9; D might be TRBD2 (5 bases). CDR3 size: 15 residues. Germline CDR1 and CDR2: SGDLS and YYNGEE. Trimming shortened V by 6 bases and J by 5 bases, and 20 bases separated the two germline ends. As DNA, the CDR3 is TGTGCCAGCAAGGCCCCGGACGCCACGGGGGAGACCCAGTACTTC. It encodes CASKAPDATGETQYF. Supplemented by reference TRBV9 and TRBJ2-5, the full variable domain reads DSGVTQTPKHLITATGQRVTLRCSPRSGDLSVYWYQQSLDQGLQFLIQYYNGEERAKGNILERFSAQQFPDLHSELNLSSLELGDSALYFCASKAPDATGETQYFGPGTRLLVL.

The rearrangement uses TRBV5-5 and TRBJ2-3; 7 nucleotides agree with TRBD2. The trim removed 7 bases at V and 5 bases at J, leaving 4 bases unmatched. The CDR3 covers 12 residues. Germline lookup yields CDR1 SGHKS and CDR2 YYEKEE (reference sequence). In DNA, the CDR3 is TGTGCCAGCGGTCCTAGCGGAGATACGCAGTATTTT. It encodes CASGPSGDTQYF.

V usage is TRBV5-8 and J usage is TRBJ2-3, with 12 bases lining up with TRBD2. V was pared by 7 bases and J by 7 bases, with 19 bases of the junction left unmatched. This CDR3 is built from 18 residues. Looked up from germline, CDR1 is SGHTS and CDR2 is YDEGEE. In nucleotides, the CDR3 is TGTGCCAGCTGCCCCCCTAATCCGGGACTAGCGGGCCCTCATACGCAGTATTTT. This sequence encodes CASCPPNPGLAGPHTQYF.

The chain has TRBV7-8 and TRBJ1-2; tentatively, D is TRBD1 (6 bases). V was cut by 7 bases and J by 8 bases, with 20 bases left in between. This CDR3 spans 14 amino acids. The germline V gene has CDR1 SGHVS and CDR2 FQNEAQ. CDR3 loop: CASKPRTVGAGYTF. In nucleotides, the CDR3 is TGTGCCAGCAAACCCCGGACAGTAGGTGCGGGCTACACCTTC.

In this sample, this clone turned up once. The chain carries TRBV6-1 and TRBJ1-5; 7 nucleotides agree with TRBD1. Unmatched junction bases numbered 7, after V lost 1 base and J lost 7 bases. Germline values: CDR1 MNHNS, CDR2 SASEGT. This CDR3 spans 15 amino acids. The CDR3 here is CASSEVPTGPQPQHF. In DNA, the CDR3 is TGTGCCAGCAGTGAAGTGCCGACAGGGCCCCAGCCCCAGCATTTT.

The chain combines TRBV7-9 with TRBJ1-5; D is possibly TRBD1 (5 bases). CDR1 is SEHNR, CDR2 FQNEAQ, per germline (reference sequence). Deletions cut 0 bases from V and 11 bases from J, with 8 bases between. The CDR3 is 12 amino acids. This CDR3 reads CASSLAGGAQHF. In nucleotides, the CDR3 is TGTGCCAGCAGCTTAGCGGGGGGGGCCCAGCATTTT.

This clone has just a few counts. V gene TRBV29-1 combines with J gene TRBJ1-3; TRBD1 aligns across 8 bases. This CDR3 contains 13 residues. Looked up from germline, CDR1 is SQVTM and CDR2 is ANQGSEA. The J segment lost 2 bases and the V segment lost 4 bases, leaving 1 base of the junction unmatched. In nucleotides, the CDR3 is TGCAGCGTTGGGACAGGGACTGGAAACACCATATATTTT. It yields the protein CSVGTGTGNTIYF.

The J gene is TRBJ1-2, the V gene TRBV28; TRBD1 might be the D (6 bases). Germline V lookup: CDR1 MDHEN, CDR2 SYDVKM. V was shortened by 4 bases and J by 7 bases, with 13 bases between the two germline ends. The CDR3 totals 13 residues. The CDR3 sequence is CASSSPGAGGYTF. In nucleotides, the CDR3 is TGTGCCAGCAGTTCTCCAGGGGCGGGTGGCTACACCTTC.

The chain links TRBV10-3 to TRBJ1-1, with 11 bases aligning to TRBD1. The CDR3 extends over 16 amino acids. V gave up 1 base and J gave up 4 bases; unmatched junction bases: 5. Per the germline V gene, CDR1 is ENHRY and CDR2 is SYGVKD. This CDR3 is CAISEWTGGIGTEAFF. CDR3 sequence (DNA): TGTGCCATCAGTGAGTGGACAGGGGGCATCGGCACTGAAGCTTTCTTT.

V usage is TRBV7-2 and J usage is TRBJ1-2, with 10 bases identical to TRBD1. The CDR3 has 15 amino acids. The germline gives CDR1 SGHTA, CDR2 FQGNSA. The junction had 6 bases not matched to a gene; V was cut back by 4 bases and J by 4 bases. The DNA of the CDR3 is TGTGCCAGCAGCTCTCCCGGGACAGGGGTCTATGGCTACACCTTC. Translating it yields CASSSPGTGVYGYTF.

The rearrangement uses TRBV6-4 and TRBJ2-3; no reliable D call. The CDR3 spans 13 residues. Trimming pared 3 bases from V and 3 bases from J, leaving 7 bases between. Germline V gene sequence: CDR1 MRHNA, CDR2 SNTAGT. CDR3 bases: TGTGCCAGCAGTGAAGAAGCGACAGATACGCAGTATTTT. Translation gives CASSEEATDTQYF.

In this sample, this clone turned up many times. The J gene is TRBJ2-2, the V gene TRBV3-1 (or the pseudogene TRBV3-2), with D perhaps matching TRBD1 (5 bases). CDR1 is LGHDT and CDR2 is YNNKEL in the germline V gene (reference sequence). Trimming left V 3 bases short and J 4 bases short, with 12 bases between. The CDR3 spans 15 residues. The CDR3 loop reads CASSHSSRVTGELFF. For the CDR3, the DNA is TGTGCCAGCAGCCACTCCAGCAGGGTCACCGGGGAGCTGTTTTTT.